This T cell receptor beta chain was found in a study of shared T cell receptors in the human thymus. CDR3 length equals 20 residues. Losses at the gene ends were 0 bases for V and 0 bases for J; bases not matched to a gene: 13. Germline V CDR1 and CDR2: LNHNV, YYDKDF (reference sequence). The method was immunoSEQ multiplex PCR; TCRdb's version includes in-frame clones alone and lacks a portion of them. This sample has approximately 400,000 clones, with 95% found just once. This receptor was taken from a human donor. The sequenced sample consisted of thymocytes. The V gene is TRBV15, the J gene TRBJ2-7, with TRBD2 identical over 11 bases. The CDR3 is CATSREPRGTSGPSSYEQYF. CDR3 DNA: TGTGCCACCAGCAGAGAGCCTAGGGGGACTAGCGGACCCAGCTCCTACGAGCAGTACTTC.